The clone carrying this TCR beta chain was observed many times. What it binds is not known. The sample belongs to a study of T cells in Graves' hyperthyroidism and ophthalmopathy. TCR beta CDR3 regions were amplified from RNA. A set of HTBI primers served as the primers for a first-round RT-PCR of the TCR CDR3. MiXCR was run by TCRdb on the multiplex PCR reads, yielding one entry per CDR3 protein. The table shows a few hundred thousand distinct CDR3 sequences, with approximately 13% occurring only once. Researchers barred patients who had uncontrolled infection, other autoimmune disease, pregnancy or lactation. Each diagnosis was grounded in clinical symptoms, serum thyroxine and TRAb, thyroid ultrasound, and orbital computed tomography. Overall study findings and caveats: The model made its ophthalmopathy prediction, and onset followed a median approximately six months later. The authors' 13 V-J model separated ophthalmopathy from stable hyperthyroidism.

The TCR was taken from a woman aged 18-29 years with Graves' hyperthyroidism. The sequencing input was blood.

CDR3 DNA: TGTGCCAGCAGTTCTACCGGGACAGGGGACAATCAGCCCCAGCATTTT. It specifies CASSSTGTGDNQPQHF. The genes are TRBV28 and TRBJ1-5; 10 bases align to TRBD1. J gave up 3 bases and V 4 bases, and 6 bases lay outside the gene matches. This CDR3 region has 16 residues. Germline assignment: CDR1 MDHEN and CDR2 SYDVKM. The full variable domain, completed using reference TRBV28 and TRBJ1-5, is DVKVTQSSRYLVKRTGEKVFLECVQDMDHENMFWYRQDPGLGLRLIYFSYDVKMKEKGDIPEGYSVSREKKERFSLILESASTNQTSMYLCASSSTGTGDNQPQHFGDGTRLSIL.